These T cell receptor beta chains were read from a single sample in a study of shared clonotypes between healthy human individuals. Sequenced by immunoSEQ multiplex PCR; TCRdb stores in-frame clones only, minus some. The sample includes roughly 2,000,000 clones, 85% to 95% seen only once; the top ten take 0.9% to 1.5%. The specimen was naive CD8+ T cells sorted from blood. These receptor sequences come from a man aged 18 to 30 in good health. CDR3s leave out the opening cysteine and the closing phenylalanine or tryptophan. Fields, in order: V gene, J gene, CDR3 protein.

V: TRBV5-6; J: TRBJ2-7; CDR3: ASSLMGWEKFYEQY
V: TRBV7-2; J: TRBJ1-2; CDR3: ASSATGTGDYGYT
V: TRBV11-2; J: TRBJ1-1; CDR3: ASSLRTVNTEAF
V: TRBV5-4; J: TRBJ2-7; CDR3: ASSSDLAGRLYEQY
V: TRBV11-2; J: TRBJ2-1; CDR3: ASSALAGLNEQF
V: TRBV7-9; J: TRBJ2-7; CDR3: ASSSTGGRGYEQY
V: TRBV6-1; J: TRBJ2-7; CDR3: ASRGDLGDEQY
V: TRBV4-1; J: TRBJ2-4; CDR3: ASSLRQGPGQAKNIQY
V: TRBV19; J: TRBJ1-1; CDR3: ASSTENTEAF
V: TRBV29-1; J: TRBJ2-7; CDR3: SVEPGQGSYEQY
V: TRBV2; J: TRBJ2-5; CDR3: ASRPLRLAGVETQY
V: TRBV19; J: TRBJ1-2; CDR3: ATVSAYGYGYT
V: TRBV5-6; J: TRBJ2-7; CDR3: ASSLAGADYEQY
V: TRBV27; J: TRBJ2-5; CDR3: ASSPGGGRRETQY
V: TRBV10-1; J: TRBJ2-4; CDR3: ASHSQVAKNIQY
V: TRBV5-8; J: TRBJ2-1; CDR3: ASSLGTGVNEQF
V: TRBV5-8; J: TRBJ2-7; CDR3: ASSLAGTAYEQY
V: TRBV5-8; J: TRBJ1-5; CDR3: ASSKGDSNQPQH
V: TRBV30; J: TRBJ2-1; CDR3: AWSPGTSGRLHNEQF
V: TRBV9; J: TRBJ2-5; CDR3: ASSVDWIGETQY
V: TRBV27; J: TRBJ1-6; CDR3: ASSPGQGVSPLH
V: TRBV6-5; J: TRBJ2-1; CDR3: ASSYETSGSYNEQF
V: TRBV4-1; J: TRBJ2-3; CDR3: ASSQEWSIAQY
V: TRBV5-6; J: TRBJ2-7; CDR3: ASSYFLGGQY